A selection of T cell receptor beta chains follows, all from one sample in a study of blood T cell repertoires in COVID-19. TCRdb's table, derived via immunoSEQ multiplex PCR, lists solely in-frame clones and lacks some. Seen here are around 140,000 clones, about 87% observed once, and the top ten hold roughly 1.5%. The sample consisted of peripheral blood. The receptors derive from a woman between 50 and 59 years old with acute or convalescent COVID-19. Both conserved end residues are part of each CDR3. Fields, in order: D gene, V gene, J gene, clone size, CDR3 DNA, CDR3 protein. A D gene is named only where the DNA matches it firmly. Only part of the rows carry a size: once, few, many, or a class if the clone is expanded.

D gene: -
V gene: TRBV5-1
J gene: TRBJ1-1
clone size: -
CDR3 DNA: TGCGCTTCCACCGGGGGATCCACTGAAGCTTTCTTT
CDR3 protein: CASTGGSTEAFF

D gene: -
V gene: TRBV19
J gene: TRBJ2-2
clone size: few
CDR3 DNA: TGTGCCAGTAGACAGATGGACAGCTTCAACCGGGAGCTGTTTTTT
CDR3 protein: CASRQMDSFNRELFF

D gene: TRBD2
V gene: TRBV11-1
J gene: TRBJ2-7
clone size: -
CDR3 DNA: TGTGCCAGCAAAGGACTAGCGGGAGCCGAGCAGTACTTC
CDR3 protein: CASKGLAGAEQYF

D gene: -
V gene: TRBV4-1
J gene: TRBJ2-1
clone size: -
CDR3 DNA: TGCGCCAGCAGCGCCCGACTTCTCCCCAGCTCTGAGCAGTTCTTC
CDR3 protein: CASSARLLPSSEQFF

D gene: -
V gene: TRBV19
J gene: TRBJ1-4
clone size: -
CDR3 DNA: TGTGCCAGTAGTAGACAGCCTCCTAATGAAAAACTGTTTTTT
CDR3 protein: CASSRQPPNEKLFF

D gene: TRBD2
V gene: TRBV9
J gene: TRBJ2-1
clone size: -
CDR3 DNA: TGTGCCAGCAGCGTAGGAGGCGGGAGTGAGCAGTTCTTC
CDR3 protein: CASSVGGGSEQFF

D gene: TRBD1
V gene: TRBV11-2
J gene: TRBJ2-5
clone size: -
CDR3 DNA: TGTGCCAGCAGCCCCCGACAGGGGGGAGAGACCCAGTACTTC
CDR3 protein: CASSPRQGGETQYF

D gene: TRBD1
V gene: TRBV5-1
J gene: TRBJ2-1
clone size: -
CDR3 DNA: TGCGCCAGCAGCTTCCAGGGACAGGGTTCCTACAATGAGCAGTTCTTC
CDR3 protein: CASSFQGQGSYNEQFF

D gene: -
V gene: TRBV19
J gene: TRBJ2-1
clone size: -
CDR3 DNA: TGTGCCAGTAGTATAGATTGGGCATATGAGCAGTTCTTC
CDR3 protein: CASSIDWAYEQFF

D gene: TRBD2
V gene: TRBV28
J gene: TRBJ2-5
clone size: -
CDR3 DNA: TGTGCCAGCAGTCCCGTGCTGCTGGGGGGGAAAGGGTTACGGGAGACCCAGTACTTC
CDR3 protein: CASSPVLLGGKGLRETQYF

D gene: -
V gene: TRBV4-1
J gene: TRBJ1-2
clone size: -
CDR3 DNA: TGCGCCAGCAGCCAAGATCGAAACAGAGATGGCTACACCTTC
CDR3 protein: CASSQDRNRDGYTF

D gene: TRBD1
V gene: TRBV28
J gene: TRBJ1-2
clone size: once
CDR3 DNA: TGTGCCAGCAGTCAGGGACAGAACTATGGCTACACCTTC
CDR3 protein: CASSQGQNYGYTF

D gene: -
V gene: TRBV19
J gene: TRBJ2-6
clone size: once
CDR3 DNA: TGTGCCAGTAGTATAGGTACGAGAGGGCCCGGCGTCCTGACTTTC
CDR3 protein: CASSIGTRGPGVLTF

D gene: -
V gene: TRBV3-1/TRBV3-2
J gene: TRBJ2-7
clone size: once
CDR3 DNA: TGTGCCAGCAGCCAAGCTGAGATGCACTACGAGCAGTACTTC
CDR3 protein: CASSQAEMHYEQYF

D gene: -
V gene: TRBV9
J gene: TRBJ2-2
clone size: -
CDR3 DNA: TGTGCCAGCAGCGCCCCAAGTAGGGCGGGGTCGAACACCGGGGAGCTGTTTTTT
CDR3 protein: CASSAPSRAGSNTGELFF

D gene: -
V gene: TRBV7-3
J gene: TRBJ2-2
clone size: -
CDR3 DNA: TGTGCCAGCAGCCCACAGGAGATCACCGGGGAGCTGTTTTTT
CDR3 protein: CASSPQEITGELFF

D gene: TRBD1
V gene: TRBV2
J gene: TRBJ1-2
clone size: -
CDR3 DNA: TGTGCCACGTACAGGGGAAGGGATGGCTACACCTTC
CDR3 protein: CATYRGRDGYTF

D gene: TRBD1
V gene: TRBV27
J gene: TRBJ2-7
clone size: -
CDR3 DNA: TGTGCCAGCAGCACACCCACCGACACAGGGGTAAACGAGCAGTACTTC
CDR3 protein: CASSTPTDTGVNEQYF

D gene: TRBD1
V gene: TRBV6-5
J gene: TRBJ1-5
clone size: once
CDR3 DNA: TGTGCCAGCCGAGGGACAGGGGATCAGCCCCAGCATTTT
CDR3 protein: CASRGTGDQPQHF